The following is a TCR beta chain sequence with its context. Its antigen has not been determined. Base quality data are lacking; no much larger clone is found one base away. This sample is part of a study of CD4 T cells in relation to SARS-CoV-2 and coronaviruses (dated by TCRdb to about 2021). Broadly, across the study: Patient-derived lymphoblastoid cell lines were used to map the HLA restriction of shared crossreactive spike epitopes. Samples from three pre-COVID donors and the naive versus memory experiments were sequenced with the Adaptive Biotechnologies TCR-sequencing kit; other data were Illumina-based. A different TCR-beta assay, based on Illumina, was used to sequence expansion assays from other donors in the study. At the level of individual TCR clonotypes, the study measured memory CD4+ T cell crossreactivity between SARS-CoV-2 spike protein and common cold coronavirus spike proteins. Overall results and qualifications from the work: Small numbers of patients and of tested TCRs were a limitation of the study. Approximately 61% of donors had memory CD4+ clonotypes that crossrecognized SARS-CoV-2 and at least one common cold coronavirus spike. Naive versus memory sequencing indicated that memory recall responses, rather than primary responses primed during culture, are detected by the assay. Since the crossreactivity analysis centred on spike protein, crossreactivity against other viral proteins was not assessed. Pre-pandemic and post-infection samples were not both contributed by any donor, so tracing of the source of pre-existing responses was limited. Crossreactive clones showed significantly weaker SARS-CoV-2-driven expansion than monoreactive clones, consistent with antigenic imprinting.

CD4+ T cells from unexposed donors were collected before the COVID-19 pandemic (2011-2018). To separate naive from memory CD4+ T cells, cryopreserved PBMCs first underwent CD4 enrichment and then EasySep naive CD4+ T cell enrichment. Leukapheresis product for the unexposed donors was purchased commercially. Ficoll-Paque PLUS gradient centrifugation was used to isolate PBMCs from either whole blood or leukapheresis product. The PBMCs went either fresh into the expansion assay or into cryopreservation at -140 degrees C. The QIAamp Micro DNA Kit was used to extract genomic DNA from the CD4+ T cells. From the cysteine up to the phenylalanine, the CDR3 has a length of 13 residues. Only the CDR3 portion is preserved as DNA: 39 bases, with reading frame beginning at the first base. V loses 2 bases of germline sequence and J loses 5 bases, and the interval between the two ends is 9 bases. From a lookup of the germline V gene, CDR1 and CDR2 are MNHNS and SASEGT.

Deep-resolution immunoSEQ TCR-beta sequencing was performed on DNA from uncultured naive and memory CD4+ T cells. Per the source publication's procedure: During preprocessing, nonproductive sequences were removed, as were CDR3s that did not start with C, did not end with F or W, or were shorter than 7 amino acids. Cultured and uncultured naive and memory CD4+ repertoires were searched for previously identified spike- and CEF-reactive CDR3s. Pairwise Levenshtein distance, computed with the stringdist R package after three terminal residues were trimmed from each end, was used as the measure of CDR3 homology. Drawn from immuneACCESS, this table holds only the in-frame rearrangements with V and J called that TCRdb kept. Clones are partly lost; checked studies trace under half to an unresolved V gene and leave the rest unexplained. V, J and clone size derive from that table, while D and trimming were established from the DNA sequence. The sample table holds about 68,000 clones, of which just over 90% were seen once. The ten largest make up 0.23% of the sample.

The rearranged chain carries TRBV6-1 and TRBJ2-5; the D gene is possibly TRBD2, with 6 bases matching. Source material: naive CD4+ T cells from PBMCs. What this sample's cell subset or site label stands for: naive CD4+ T cells isolated by negative enrichment. This sequence originates from a human donor in good health. The nucleotides read TGTGCCAGCAGTGAAACTAGCCGGGAGACCCAGTACTTC. Translated, this is CASSETSRETQYF.